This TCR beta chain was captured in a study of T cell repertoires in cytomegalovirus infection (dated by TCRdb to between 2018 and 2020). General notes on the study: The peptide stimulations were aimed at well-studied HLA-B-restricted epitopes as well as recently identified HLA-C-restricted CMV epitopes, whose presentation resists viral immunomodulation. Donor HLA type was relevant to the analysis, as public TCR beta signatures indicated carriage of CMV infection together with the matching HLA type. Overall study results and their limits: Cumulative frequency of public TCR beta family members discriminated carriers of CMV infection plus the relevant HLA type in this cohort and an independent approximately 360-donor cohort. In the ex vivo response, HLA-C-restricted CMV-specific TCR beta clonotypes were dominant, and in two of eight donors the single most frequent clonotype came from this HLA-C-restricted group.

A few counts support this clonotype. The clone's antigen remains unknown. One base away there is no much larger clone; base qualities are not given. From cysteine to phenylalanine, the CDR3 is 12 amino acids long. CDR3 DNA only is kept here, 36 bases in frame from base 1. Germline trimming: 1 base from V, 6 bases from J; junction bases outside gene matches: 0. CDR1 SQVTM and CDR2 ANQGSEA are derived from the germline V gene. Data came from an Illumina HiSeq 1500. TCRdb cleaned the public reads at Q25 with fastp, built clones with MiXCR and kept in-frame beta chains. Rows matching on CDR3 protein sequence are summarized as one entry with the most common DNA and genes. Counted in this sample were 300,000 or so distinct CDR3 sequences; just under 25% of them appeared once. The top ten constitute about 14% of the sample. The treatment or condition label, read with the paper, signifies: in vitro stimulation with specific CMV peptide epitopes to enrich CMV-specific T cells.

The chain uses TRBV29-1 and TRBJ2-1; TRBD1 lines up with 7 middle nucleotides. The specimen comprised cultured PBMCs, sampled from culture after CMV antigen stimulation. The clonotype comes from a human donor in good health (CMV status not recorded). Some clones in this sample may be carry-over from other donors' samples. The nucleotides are TGCAGCGTTGAAGCAGGGGGCAATGAGCAGTTCTTC. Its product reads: CSVEAGGNEQFF.